The clone carrying this TCR beta chain has a handful of counts. The sample originates from a study of blood T cells in healthy people across ages. The CDR3 contains 14 residues. CDR1 is SGHAT, CDR2 FQNNGV, per germline. A sample-barcoded 5' primer and a J-beta primer mix were used in a second PCR of roughly 7 to 12 cycles. MiXCR was run by TCRdb on the 5' RACE reads, yielding one entry per CDR3 protein. The sample consists of around 1,900,000 distinct CDR3 sequences, approximately 39% of them appearing once. This sequence joins TRBV11-2 and TRBJ2-4; D might be TRBD1 or TRBD2, each matching 5 bases. The J call is doubtful: the DNA matches TRBJ2-7 better. Specimen: blood. The sequence derives from a human donor in good health. CDR3 in DNA: TGTGCCAGCAGCAAGGGCTGGGACCATGACGAGCAGTACTTC. Translating gives CASSKGWDHDEQYF.